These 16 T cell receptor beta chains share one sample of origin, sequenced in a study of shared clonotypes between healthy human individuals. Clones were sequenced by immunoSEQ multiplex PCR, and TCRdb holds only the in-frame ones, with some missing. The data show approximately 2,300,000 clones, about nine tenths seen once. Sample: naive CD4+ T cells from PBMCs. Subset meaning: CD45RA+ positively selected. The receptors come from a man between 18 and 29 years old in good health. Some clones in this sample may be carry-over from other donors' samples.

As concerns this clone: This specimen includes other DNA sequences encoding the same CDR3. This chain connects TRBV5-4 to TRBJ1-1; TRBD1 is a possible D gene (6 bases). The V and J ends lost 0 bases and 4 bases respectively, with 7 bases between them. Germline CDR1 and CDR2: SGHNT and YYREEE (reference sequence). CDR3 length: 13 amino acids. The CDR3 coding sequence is TGTGCCAGCAGCTTGGGAGGGGGCACTGAAGCTTTCTTT. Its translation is CASSLGGGTEAFF.

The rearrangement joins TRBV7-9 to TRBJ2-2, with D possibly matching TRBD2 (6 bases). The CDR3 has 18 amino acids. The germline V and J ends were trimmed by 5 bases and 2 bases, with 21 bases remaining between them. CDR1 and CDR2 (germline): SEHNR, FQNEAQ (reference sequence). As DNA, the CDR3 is TGTGCCAGCAGCCTTTTCAAGGGTAGCGGATATAACACCGGGGAGCTGTTTTTT. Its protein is CASSLFKGSGYNTGELFF.

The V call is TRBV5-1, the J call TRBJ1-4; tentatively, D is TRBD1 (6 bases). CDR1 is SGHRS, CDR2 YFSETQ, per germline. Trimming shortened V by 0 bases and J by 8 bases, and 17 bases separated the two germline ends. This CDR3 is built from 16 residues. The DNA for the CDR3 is TGCGCCAGCAGCTTGGACAGGGCGAGGGTAGGGGAAAAACTGTTTTTT. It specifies CASSLDRARVGEKLFF.

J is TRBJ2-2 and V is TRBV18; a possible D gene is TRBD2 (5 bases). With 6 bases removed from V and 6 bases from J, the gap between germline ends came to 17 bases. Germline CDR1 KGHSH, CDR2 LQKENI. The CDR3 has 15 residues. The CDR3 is CASSYSEGWAGELFF. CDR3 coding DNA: TGTGCCAGCTCCTACTCCGAGGGCTGGGCCGGGGAGCTGTTTTTT.

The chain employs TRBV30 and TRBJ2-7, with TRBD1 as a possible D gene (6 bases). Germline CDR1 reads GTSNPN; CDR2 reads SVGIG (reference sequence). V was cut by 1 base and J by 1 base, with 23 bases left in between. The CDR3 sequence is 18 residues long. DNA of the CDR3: TGTGCCTGGAGTGCTTCGCCTACCGGGACACGGGGATCCTACGAGCAGTACTTC. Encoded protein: CAWSASPTGTRGSYEQYF.

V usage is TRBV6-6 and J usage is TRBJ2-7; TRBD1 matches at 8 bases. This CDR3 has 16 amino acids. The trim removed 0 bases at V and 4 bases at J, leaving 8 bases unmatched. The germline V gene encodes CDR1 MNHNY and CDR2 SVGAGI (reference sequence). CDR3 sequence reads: CASSYSQGATNYEQYF. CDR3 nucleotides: TGTGCCAGCAGTTACTCCCAGGGGGCTACTAATTACGAGCAGTACTTC.

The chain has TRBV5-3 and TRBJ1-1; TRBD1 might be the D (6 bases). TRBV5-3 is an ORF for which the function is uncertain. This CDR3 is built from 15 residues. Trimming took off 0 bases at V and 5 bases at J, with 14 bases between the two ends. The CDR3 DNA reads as TGTGCCAGAAGCTTGGCCGCAGGGGAGAGGACTGAAGCTTTCTTT. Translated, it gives CARSLAAGERTEAFF.

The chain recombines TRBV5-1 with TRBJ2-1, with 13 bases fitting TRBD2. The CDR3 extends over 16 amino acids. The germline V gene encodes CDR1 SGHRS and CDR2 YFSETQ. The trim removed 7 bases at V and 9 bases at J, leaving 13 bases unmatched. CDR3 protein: CASGEGLAGTQGEQFF. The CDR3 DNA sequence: TGCGCCAGCGGGGAGGGACTAGCGGGAACGCAGGGTGAGCAGTTCTTC.

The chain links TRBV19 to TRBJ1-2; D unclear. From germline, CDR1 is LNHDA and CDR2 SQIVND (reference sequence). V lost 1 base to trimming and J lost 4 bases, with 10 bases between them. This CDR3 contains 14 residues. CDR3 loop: CASSIGGFSYGYTF. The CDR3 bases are TGTGCCAGTAGTATAGGAGGGTTCTCCTATGGCTACACCTTC.

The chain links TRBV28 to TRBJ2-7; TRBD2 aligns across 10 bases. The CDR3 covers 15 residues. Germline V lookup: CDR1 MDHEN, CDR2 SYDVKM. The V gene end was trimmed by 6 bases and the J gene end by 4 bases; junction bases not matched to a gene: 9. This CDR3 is CASRELSSGSYEQYF. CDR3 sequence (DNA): TGTGCCAGCAGAGAGTTGTCTAGCGGGAGTTACGAGCAGTACTTC.

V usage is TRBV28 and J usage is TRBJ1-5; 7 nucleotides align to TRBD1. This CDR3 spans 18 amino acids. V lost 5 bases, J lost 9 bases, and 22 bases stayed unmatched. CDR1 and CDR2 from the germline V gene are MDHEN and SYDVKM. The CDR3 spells CASSPAGQLKRGKGPQHF. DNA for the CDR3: TGTGCCAGCAGTCCCGCGGGACAGCTAAAACGAGGAAAAGGGCCCCAGCATTTT.

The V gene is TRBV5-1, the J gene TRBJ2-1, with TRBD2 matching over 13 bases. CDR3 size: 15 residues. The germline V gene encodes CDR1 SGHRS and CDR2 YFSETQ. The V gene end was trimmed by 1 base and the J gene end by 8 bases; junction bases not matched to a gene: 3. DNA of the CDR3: TGCGCCAGCAGCTTGACTGGACTAGCGGGAGATGAGCAGTTCTTC. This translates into CASSLTGLAGDEQFF. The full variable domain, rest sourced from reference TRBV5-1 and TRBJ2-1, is KAGVTQTPRYLIKTRGQQVTLSCSPISGHRSVSWYQQTPGQGLQFLFEYFSETQRNKGNFPGRFSGRQFSNSRSEMNVSTLELGDSALYLCASSLTGLAGDEQFFGPGTRLTVL.

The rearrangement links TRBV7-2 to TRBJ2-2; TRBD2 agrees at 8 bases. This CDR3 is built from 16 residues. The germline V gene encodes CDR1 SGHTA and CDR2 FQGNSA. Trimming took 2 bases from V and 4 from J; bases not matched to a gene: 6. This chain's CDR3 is CASSLRAGGSTGELFF. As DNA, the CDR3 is TGTGCCAGCAGCTTAAGGGCGGGAGGTAGCACCGGGGAGCTGTTTTTT. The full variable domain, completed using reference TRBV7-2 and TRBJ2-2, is GAGVSQSPSNKVTEKGKDVELRCDPISGHTALYWYRQSLGQGLEFLIYFQGNSAPDKSGLPSDRFSAERTGGSVSTLTIQRTQQEDSAVYLCASSLRAGGSTGELFFGEGSRLTVL.

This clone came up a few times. The DNA for the CDR3 is TGCAGCGTTAACGCGGGATGGGGTACTGAAGCTTTCTTT. Amino acids: CSVNAGWGTEAFF. The rearrangement links TRBV29-1 to TRBJ1-1, with no clear D. The CDR3 contains 13 residues. Trimming shortened V by 5 bases and J by 5 bases, and 15 bases separated the two germline ends. CDR1 SQVTM and CDR2 ANQGSEA come from the germline V gene. Variable domain in full (rest from reference TRBV29-1 and TRBJ1-1): SAVISQKPSRDICQRGTSLTIQCQVDSQVTMMFWYRQQPGQSLTLIATANQGSEATYESGFVIDKFPISRPNLTFSTLTVSNMSPEDSSIYLCSVNAGWGTEAFFGQGTRLTVV.

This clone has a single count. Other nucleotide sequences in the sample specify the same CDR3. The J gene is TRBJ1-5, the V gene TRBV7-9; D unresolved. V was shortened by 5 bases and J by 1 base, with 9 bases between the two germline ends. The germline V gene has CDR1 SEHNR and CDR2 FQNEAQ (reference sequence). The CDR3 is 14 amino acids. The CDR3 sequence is CASSQDRSNQPQHF. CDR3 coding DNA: TGTGCCAGCAGCCAAGACCGAAGCAATCAGCCCCAGCATTTT. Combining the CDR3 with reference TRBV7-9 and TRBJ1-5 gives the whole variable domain DTGVSQNPRHKITKRGQNVTFRCDPISEHNRLYWYRQTLGQGPEFLTYFQNEAQLEKSRLLSDRFSAERPKGSFSTLEIQRTEQGDSAMYLCASSQDRSNQPQHFGDGTRLSIL.

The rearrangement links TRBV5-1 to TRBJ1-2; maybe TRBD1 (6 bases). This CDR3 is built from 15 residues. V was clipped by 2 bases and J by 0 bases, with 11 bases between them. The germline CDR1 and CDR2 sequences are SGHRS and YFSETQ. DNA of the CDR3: TGCGCCAGCAGCTTACAGGGATTAGCTAACTATGGCTACACCTTC. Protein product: CASSLQGLANYGYTF.